The rows below give T cell receptor beta chains drawn from one sample of a study of control samples from healthy donors and cancer patients. TCRdb's copy holds only in-frame clones and misses some; the assay was immunoSEQ multiplex PCR. The data show about 120,000 clones, approximately 92% seen once. The sample comprised blood. The receptors here all came from a man between 18 and 29 years old in good health. Both conserved end residues are part of each CDR3. D genes are given only for firm matches. Rows may omit the clone size; those that give it use once, few, many or a size class.

d_gene	v_gene	j_gene	abundance	CDR3aa	CDR3nt
TRBD2	TRBV5-4	TRBJ2-7	NA	CASSGTSGGSYEQYF	TGTGCCAGCAGCGGGACTAGCGGGGGGTCCTACGAGCAGTACTTC
NA	TRBV5-1	TRBJ1-2	NA	CASSLDVDPKSGYTF	TGCGCCAGCAGCTTGGATGTGGACCCTAAGAGCGGCTACACCTTC
NA	TRBV11-2	TRBJ1-2	NA	CASSLGRASNYGYTF	TGTGCCAGCAGCTTAGGTAGGGCGAGCAACTATGGCTACACCTTC
TRBD1	TRBV19	TRBJ1-1	NA	CASSTPNRGRAEAFF	TGTGCCAGTAGTACCCCCAACAGGGGTCGAGCTGAAGCTTTCTTT
TRBD2	TRBV7-9	TRBJ2-2	NA	CASSPQLAGASNTGELFF	TGTGCCAGCAGCCCACAACTAGCGGGGGCCTCGAACACCGGGGAGCTGTTTTTT
TRBD1	TRBV4-1	TRBJ2-6	NA	CASSQPPGQGSPGANVLTF	TGCGCCAGCAGCCAGCCCCCGGGACAGGGGAGCCCTGGGGCCAACGTCCTGACTTTC
NA	TRBV4-2	TRBJ1-5	NA	CASSQQVAGPNNQPQHF	TGTGCCAGCAGCCAACAGGTTGCAGGTCCAAACAATCAGCCCCAGCATTTT
NA	TRBV7-9	TRBJ1-6	few	CASSLGQKSPLHF	TGTGCCAGCAGCTTAGGTCAAAAGTCACCCCTCCACTTT
NA	TRBV20-1	TRBJ2-3	NA	CSASRAGPDTQYF	TGCAGTGCTAGTCGCGCAGGGCCAGATACGCAGTATTTT
NA	TRBV12-3/TRBV12-4	TRBJ2-1	NA	CASAAYNEQFF	TGTGCCAGCGCCGCCTACAATGAGCAGTTCTTC
NA	TRBV6-5	TRBJ2-1	NA	CASSRQDLSREEQFF	TGTGCCAGCAGTCGCCAAGACCTTAGTCGCGAGGAGCAGTTCTTC
NA	TRBV5-4	TRBJ2-5	NA	CASSTRGGEETQYF	TGTGCCAGCAGCACGAGGGGGGGGGAAGAGACCCAGTACTTC
TRBD1	TRBV27	TRBJ2-3	NA	CASSPETGGITQYF	TGTGCCAGCAGTCCCGAAACAGGGGGCATTACGCAGTATTTT
TRBD1	TRBV27	TRBJ2-2	NA	CASSHWDRARRGAVF	TGTGCCAGCAGTCACTGGGACAGGGCTCGCCGGGGAGCTGTTTTT
TRBD2	TRBV19	TRBJ2-3	few	CASSGGLAGAPSTDTQYF	TGTGCCAGTAGCGGGGGACTAGCGGGGGCCCCTAGCACAGATACGCAGTATTTT
TRBD1	TRBV5-4	TRBJ1-2	NA	CAILISGTGPGYTF	TGTGCCATTCTTATATCCGGGACAGGGCCTGGCTACACCTTC
NA	TRBV6-5	TRBJ2-2	NA	CASRQTVNTGELFF	TGTGCCAGCAGGCAGACGGTAAACACCGGGGAGCTGTTTTTT
NA	TRBV19	TRBJ1-3	NA	CASSIVANSGNTIYF	TGTGCCAGTAGTATAGTGGCCAACTCTGGAAACACCATATATTTT
TRBD1	TRBV20-1	TRBJ1-4	NA	CSASDRGANEKLFF	TGCAGTGCTAGTGACAGGGGCGCTAATGAAAAACTGTTTTTT
NA	TRBV5-4	TRBJ2-7	NA	CASSLALVAEQYF	TGTGCCAGCAGCTTGGCCCTGGTTGCGGAGCAGTACTTC
TRBD1	TRBV19	TRBJ1-2	NA	CASSAGGQGDYGYTF	TGTGCCAGTAGTGCGGGAGGACAGGGGGACTATGGCTACACCTTC
NA	TRBV25-1	TRBJ2-4	NA	CASSEIGTGIAKNIQYF	TGTGCCAGCAGTGAAATCGGCACAGGTATAGCCAAAAACATTCAGTACTTC
TRBD1	TRBV19	TRBJ1-2	NA	CASSVARDRIYGYTF	TGTGCCAGTAGTGTCGCTCGGGACAGAATCTATGGCTACACCTTC
NA	TRBV27	TRBJ1-2	NA	CASSLSPGRTNYGYTF	TGTGCCAGCAGTCTCTCACCGGGACGGACTAACTATGGCTACACCTTC
TRBD1	TRBV16	TRBJ1-1	NA	CASSPRTGSNTEAFF	TGTGCCAGCAGCCCAAGGACAGGGAGCAACACTGAAGCTTTCTTT
TRBD2	TRBV3-1/TRBV3-2	TRBJ2-1	NA	CASSQRKRGAILNEQFF	TGTGCCAGCAGCCAAAGAAAGCGGGGGGCCATTCTTAATGAGCAGTTCTTC
TRBD1	TRBV6-5	TRBJ2-1	NA	CASSYSTGSYNEQFF	TGTGCCAGCAGTTACTCGACAGGGTCCTACAATGAGCAGTTCTTC
TRBD1	TRBV19	TRBJ1-2	NA	CASSRGQKIYGYTF	TGTGCCAGTAGTAGGGGACAGAAAATCTATGGCTACACCTTC
TRBD1	TRBV18	TRBJ1-2	NA	CASSPQTGVDYGYTF	TGTGCCAGCTCACCTCAGACAGGGGTGGACTATGGCTACACCTTC
TRBD1	TRBV20-1	TRBJ1-5	NA	CSASDRGNQPQHF	TGCAGTGCTAGTGACAGGGGTAATCAGCCCCAGCATTTT
TRBD2	TRBV5-6	TRBJ2-5	NA	CASSWGGPNIQETQYF	TGTGCCAGCAGCTGGGGGGGACCCAATATCCAAGAGACCCAGTACTTC
NA	TRBV28	TRBJ2-5	NA	CASSSETQYF	TGTGCCAGCAGTTCGGAGACCCAGTACTTC
TRBD2	TRBV10-3	TRBJ2-3	NA	CAISAFSGGARDTQYF	TGTGCCATCAGTGCCTTCAGCGGGGGGGCGCGGGATACGCAGTATTTT
TRBD2	TRBV4-1	TRBJ2-5	NA	CASSQGTSGWETQYF	TGCGCCAGCAGCCAAGGGACTAGCGGATGGGAGACCCAGTACTTC
NA	TRBV29-1	TRBJ1-2	NA	CSAPGPTPGGYTF	TGCAGCGCCCCGGGACCCACGCCCGGTGGCTACACCTTC
NA	TRBV13	TRBJ1-2	NA	CASSLGGSVSGGGYTF	TGTGCCAGCAGCTTAGGAGGGTCAGTCTCCGGTGGTGGCTACACCTTC
TRBD1	TRBV6-5	TRBJ1-3	NA	CASTDDRDRNTIYF	TGTGCCAGCACCGATGACAGGGATAGAAACACCATATATTTT
NA	TRBV19	TRBJ1-6	NA	CASSIPRYNSPLHF	TGTGCCAGTAGTATCCCGCGGTATAATTCACCCCTCCACTTT
TRBD2	TRBV7-2	TRBJ2-2	NA	CASSFLAGGNTGELFF	TGTGCCAGCAGCTTCCTAGCGGGGGGCAACACCGGGGAGCTGTTTTTT
TRBD2	TRBV9	TRBJ2-2	NA	CASSPALTGTSATGELFF	TGTGCCAGCAGCCCTGCCTTAACCGGGACTAGCGCCACCGGGGAGCTGTTTTTT
TRBD1	TRBV20-1	TRBJ1-2	NA	CSTGVNYGYTF	TGCAGTACAGGGGTTAACTATGGCTACACCTTC
NA	TRBV2	TRBJ2-3	NA	CASSVAAASTDTQYF	TGTGCCAGCAGTGTAGCAGCGGCTAGCACAGATACGCAGTATTTT